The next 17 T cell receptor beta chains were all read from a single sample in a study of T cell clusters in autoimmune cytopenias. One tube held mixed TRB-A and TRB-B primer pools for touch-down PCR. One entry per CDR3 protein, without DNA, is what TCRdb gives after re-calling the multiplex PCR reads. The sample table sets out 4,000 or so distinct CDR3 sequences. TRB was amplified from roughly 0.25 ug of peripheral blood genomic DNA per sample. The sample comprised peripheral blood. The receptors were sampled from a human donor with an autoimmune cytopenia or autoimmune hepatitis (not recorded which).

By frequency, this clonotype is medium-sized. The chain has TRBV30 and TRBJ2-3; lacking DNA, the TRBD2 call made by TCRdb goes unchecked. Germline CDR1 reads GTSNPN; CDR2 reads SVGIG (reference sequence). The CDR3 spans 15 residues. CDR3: CAWRQLAGGTDTQYF. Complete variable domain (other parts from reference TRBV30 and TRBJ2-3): SQTIHQWPATLVQPVGSPLSLECTVEGTSNPNLYWYRQAAGRGLQLLFYSVGIGQISSEVPQNLSASRPQDRQFILSSKKLLLSDSGFYLCAWRQLAGGTDTQYFGPGTRLTVL.

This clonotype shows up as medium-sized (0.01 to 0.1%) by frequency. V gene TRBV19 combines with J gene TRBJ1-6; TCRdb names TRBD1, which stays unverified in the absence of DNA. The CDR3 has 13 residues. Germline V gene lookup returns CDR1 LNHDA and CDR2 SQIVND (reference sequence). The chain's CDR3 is CASSMTGGSPLHF. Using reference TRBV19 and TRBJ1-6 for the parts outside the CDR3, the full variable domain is DGGITQSPKYLFRKEGQNVTLSCEQNLNHDAMYWYRQDPGQGLRLIYYSQIVNDFQKGDIAEGYSVSREKKESFPLTVTSAQKNPTAFYLCASSMTGGSPLHFGNGTRLTVT.

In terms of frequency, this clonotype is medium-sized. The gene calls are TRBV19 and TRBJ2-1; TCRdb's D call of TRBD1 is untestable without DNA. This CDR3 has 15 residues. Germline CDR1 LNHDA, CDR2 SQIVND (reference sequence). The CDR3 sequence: CASSSPGEVGDEQFF.

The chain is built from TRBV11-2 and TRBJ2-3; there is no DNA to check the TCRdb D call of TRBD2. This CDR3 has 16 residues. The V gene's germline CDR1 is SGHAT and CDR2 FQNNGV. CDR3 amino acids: CASSLGVAGEADTQYF. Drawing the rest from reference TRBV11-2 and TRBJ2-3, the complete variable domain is EAGVAQSPRYKIIEKRQSVAFWCNPISGHATLYWYQQILGQGPKLLIQFQNNGVVDDSQLPKDRFSAERLKGVDSTLKIQPAKLEDSAVYLCASSLGVAGEADTQYFGPGTRLTVL.

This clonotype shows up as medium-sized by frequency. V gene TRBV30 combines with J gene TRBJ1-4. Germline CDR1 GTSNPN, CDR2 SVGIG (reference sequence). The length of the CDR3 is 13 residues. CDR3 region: CAGEEGRDEKLFF.

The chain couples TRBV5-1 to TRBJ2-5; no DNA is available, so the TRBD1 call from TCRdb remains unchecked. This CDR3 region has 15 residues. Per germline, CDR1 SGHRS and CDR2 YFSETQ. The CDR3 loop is CASSLVGGYQETQYF. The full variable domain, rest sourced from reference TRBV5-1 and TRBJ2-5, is KAGVTQTPRYLIKTRGQQVTLSCSPISGHRSVSWYQQTPGQGLQFLFEYFSETQRNKGNFPGRFSGRQFSNSRSEMNVSTLELGDSALYLCASSLVGGYQETQYFGPGTRLLVL.

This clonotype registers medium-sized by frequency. CDR3 loop: CASDPGTSGGKTQYF. The chain has TRBV11-1 and TRBJ2-5; TCRdb gives TRBD2 as the D gene, but with no DNA this cannot be confirmed. Germline V gene lookup returns CDR1 SGHAT and CDR2 FQDESV (reference sequence). The CDR3 totals 15 residues.

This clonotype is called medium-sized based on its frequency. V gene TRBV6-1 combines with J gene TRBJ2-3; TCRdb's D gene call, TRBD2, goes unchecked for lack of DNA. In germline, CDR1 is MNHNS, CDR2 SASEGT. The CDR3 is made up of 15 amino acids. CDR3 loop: CASSEGLVGTDTQYF.

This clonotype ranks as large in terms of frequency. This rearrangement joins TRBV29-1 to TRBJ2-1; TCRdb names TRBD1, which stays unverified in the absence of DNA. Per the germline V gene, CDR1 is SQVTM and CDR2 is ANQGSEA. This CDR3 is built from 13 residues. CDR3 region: CSVSDRGTYEQFF.

The CDR3 sequence: CASSYSQGGTLNTEAFF. V is TRBV6-5 and J is TRBJ1-1; TCRdb picks TRBD1, but there is no DNA to check that call. The germline V gene encodes CDR1 MNHEY and CDR2 SVGAGI. There are 17 residues in the CDR3.

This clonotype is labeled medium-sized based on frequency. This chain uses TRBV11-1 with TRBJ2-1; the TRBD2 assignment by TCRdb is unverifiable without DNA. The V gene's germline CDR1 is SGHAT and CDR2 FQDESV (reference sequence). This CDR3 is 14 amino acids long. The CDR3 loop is CASSLTSGVNEQFF.

This CDR3 is CASSYLKEGAELAFF. The V and J genes are TRBV6-5 and TRBJ1-1; checking the TCRdb D call of TRBD1 is not possible without DNA. CDR3 length: 15 residues. From germline, CDR1 is MNHEY and CDR2 SVGAGI.

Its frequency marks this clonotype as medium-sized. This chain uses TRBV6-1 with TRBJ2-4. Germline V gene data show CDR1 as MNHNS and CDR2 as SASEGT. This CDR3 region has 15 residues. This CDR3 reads CASSEAGGTKNIQYF.

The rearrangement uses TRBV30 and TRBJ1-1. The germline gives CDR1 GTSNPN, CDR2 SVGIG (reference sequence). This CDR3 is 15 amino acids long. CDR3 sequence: CAWSVRPLRSTEAFF.

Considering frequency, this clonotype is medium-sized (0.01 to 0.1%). The CDR3 reads CASSGGGTGGREQYF. This chain links TRBV6-1 with TRBJ2-7; checking the TCRdb D call of TRBD1 is not possible without DNA. Germline CDR1 reads MNHNS; CDR2 reads SASEGT. CDR3 length: 15 amino acids.

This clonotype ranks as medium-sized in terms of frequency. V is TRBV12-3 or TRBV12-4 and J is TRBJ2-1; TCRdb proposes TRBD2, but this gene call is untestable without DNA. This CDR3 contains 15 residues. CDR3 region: CASSSSGGKSNEQFF.

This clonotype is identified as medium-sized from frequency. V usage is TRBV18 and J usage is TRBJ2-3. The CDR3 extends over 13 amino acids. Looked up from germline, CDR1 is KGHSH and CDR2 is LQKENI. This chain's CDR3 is CASSPPSTDTQYF.